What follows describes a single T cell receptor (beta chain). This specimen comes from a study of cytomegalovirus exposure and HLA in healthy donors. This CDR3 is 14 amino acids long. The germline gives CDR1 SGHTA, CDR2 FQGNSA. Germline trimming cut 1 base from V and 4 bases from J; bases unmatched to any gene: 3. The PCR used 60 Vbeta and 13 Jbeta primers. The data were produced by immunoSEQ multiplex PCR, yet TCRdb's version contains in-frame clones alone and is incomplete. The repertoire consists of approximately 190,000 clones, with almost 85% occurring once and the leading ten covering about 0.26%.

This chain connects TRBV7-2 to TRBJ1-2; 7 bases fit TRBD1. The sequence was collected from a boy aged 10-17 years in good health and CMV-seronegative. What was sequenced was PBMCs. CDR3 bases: TGTGCCAGCAGCTTAGACCAGGGGGGCTATGGCTACACCTTC. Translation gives CASSLDQGGYGYTF.